This TCR beta chain was sequenced during a study of regulatory T cells in long-lasting Graves disease. Germline-derived CDR1 and CDR2 are MDHEN and SYDVKM. The V gene lost 4 bases and the J gene lost 9 bases, with 10 bases spanning the gap. The CDR3 has 12 amino acids. Construction of the TCR beta libraries employed iRepertoire HTBI primers in conjunction with Arm-PCR of CDR3 regions. TCRdb reprocessed the multiplex PCR reads with MiXCR, giving one entry per CDR3 protein. The table lists 400,000 to 500,000 distinct CDR3 sequences, around 15% of them singletons. Regarding time point: newly diagnosed GD, antithyroid drugs for less than 3 months. Extracted PBMC RNA gave rise to the TCR library. These sequences were also reported in another study, on T cells in Graves' hyperthyroidism and ophthalmopathy. That study reports: The majority of expanded thyroid clonotypes above 0.001 also appeared in blood.

Sequenced material: peripheral blood mononuclear cells (PBMCs), taken at new diagnosis, from a patient treated with antithyroid drugs. The source of this sequence is a woman aged 50 to 65 with Graves disease. V usage is TRBV28 and J usage is TRBJ1-5; no definite D call. CDR3 in amino acids: CASSSVPGPQHF. CDR3 DNA sequence: TGTGCCAGCAGTTCCGTTCCGGGGCCCCAGCATTTT.